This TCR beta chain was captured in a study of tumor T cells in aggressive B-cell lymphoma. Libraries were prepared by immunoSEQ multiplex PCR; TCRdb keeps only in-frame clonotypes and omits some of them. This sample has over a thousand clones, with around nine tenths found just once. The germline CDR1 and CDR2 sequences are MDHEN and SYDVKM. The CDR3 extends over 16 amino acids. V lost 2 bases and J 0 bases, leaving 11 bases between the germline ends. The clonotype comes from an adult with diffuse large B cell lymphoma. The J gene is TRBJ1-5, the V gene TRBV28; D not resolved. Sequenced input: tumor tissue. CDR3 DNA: TGTGCCAGCAGTTTAAATAAATTATCTAGCAATCAGCCCCAGCATTTT. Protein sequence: CASSLNKLSSNQPQHF.